What follows is one TCR beta chain and its context. What antigen it recognizes has not been identified. The record has no base qualities; no much larger clone is one base away. This entry is derived from a study of blood T cell repertoires in COVID-19 (TCRdb year 2020). Regarding the research as a whole: Samples from collaborators originated in the United States, Italy and Spain and spanned both the acute and convalescent phases of COVID-19. The dataset comprised deeply sampled blood TCRbeta repertoires from subjects exposed to, actively infected with, or recovered from COVID-19. Sample metadata almost always included a de-identified subject ID, COVID-19 status, age in years and sex. The repertoires were released in a freely available public database meant as a resource for research on the immune response to SARS-CoV-2. The prospective study material was composed of cDNA or gDNA derived from T cells, B-cell-depleted T cells, or PBMCs. Samples came from the ongoing ImmuneRACE study (first 160 participants) plus 1,254 subjects from 6 global collaborators. HLA class I and class II types, where available, came from metadata supplied by the sample provider rather than from assay-based typing. The paper's findings and limits, for the study overall: How much clinical and demographic metadata was included differed by source and by participant, and the metadata was provided uncurated.

The immunoSEQ Assay, a bias-controlled multiplex PCR, was used to amplify TCRbeta CDR3 regions from genomic DNA. The authors' analysis ran thus. The number of nucleated cells in each sample was estimated from the amplification of reference gene primers within the assay. To quantify the absolute abundance of each unique TCRbeta CDR3 rearrangement, sequence reads were collapsed and filtered. Productive Simpson clonality was computed per sample as the square root of Simpson's diversity index over productive rearrangements. TCRdb mirrors the immuneACCESS table, restricted to in-frame sequences. Some clones are absent from its copies; in checked studies, under half trace to an unresolved V gene, and the reason for the others is unknown. Clone size and the V and J calls come from that table; the DNA yielded D and trimming. The sample table lists 150,000 or so clones, 80% to 85% of them with a count of one. Jointly, the top ten make up over 10% of the sample.

Via the germline V gene, CDR1 is SGDLS and CDR2 YYNGEE. Including cysteine and phenylalanine, the CDR3 has 14 amino acids. The read is trimmed to its CDR3 DNA, 42 bases read in frame from base 1. A distance of 12 bases separates the germline ends of V and J, which lose 0 bases and 7 bases respectively. Participants in the prospective study were enrolled through a virtual design, were aged about 18 to 100 years, and lived in roughly 25 United States geographic areas. In the prospective study, cohorts were assigned on the basis of participant-reported clinical history obtained from a screening survey and a study questionnaire. Recovered participants in ImmuneRACE Cohort 3 were defined by two consecutive negative NP/OP PCR tests, clearance by a healthcare professional, or resolution of symptoms. In the prospective study, whole blood, serum and a nasopharyngeal or oropharyngeal swab were collected from each participant by mobile phlebotomists. Participants in the prospective study had the option to provide additional blood draws and questionnaires over a roughly 2-month period. Before DNA extraction, blood samples from the prospective study were shipped at room temperature or frozen.

Recombination linked TRBV9 to TRBJ2-3, with TRBD1 as a weak D call on 5 bases. The clonotype comes from a woman aged 60 to 75 who had recovered from COVID-19. The specimen was PBMCs or T cells enriched from blood (not recorded which). At the DNA level, the sequence is TGTGCCAGCAGCGTAGACATAGGGGCGAATACGCAGTATTTT. Its translation is CASSVDIGANTQYF.